A single sample is the source of the 9 T cell receptor beta chains below, sequenced in a study of beta chain features in type 1 diabetes. The investigators reverse transcribed all of the isolated RNA, so they sequenced expressed TCRB transcripts. TCRdb's table, derived via immunoSEQ multiplex PCR, lists solely in-frame clones and lacks some. The sample has 250,000 to 300,000 clones; 8% are singletons. Material: central memory CD4+ T cells from blood. The receptors stem from a woman aged 18-29 years in good health.

This clone has just a few counts. The chain uses TRBV7-8 and TRBJ1-2, with 9 positions matching TRBD1. This CDR3 spans 15 amino acids. Trimming at V came to 3 bases and at J to 4 bases, leaving 6 bases not matched to a gene. Germline CDR1 is SGHVS and CDR2 is FQNEAQ. In nucleotides, the CDR3 is TGTGCCAGCAGCTTCGGACAGGGGCCAGGCTATGGCTACACCTTC. Its translation is CASSFGQGPGYGYTF.

In the case of this clone: Just one base apart from a much larger clone, this may be a read error. The sample holds other DNA sequences that translate to the same CDR3. The chain uses TRBV14 and TRBJ1-5; D ambiguous. Per the germline V gene, CDR1 is SGHDN and CDR2 is FVKESK. Trimming removed 3 bases at V and 5 bases at J, with 5 bases between. This CDR3 is 12 amino acids long. CDR3 in DNA: TGTGCCAGCAGCCAGGGGTATCAGCCCCAGCATTTT. It yields the protein CASSQGYQPQHF.

This rearrangement joins TRBV7-9 to TRBJ1-2, with 7 positions matching TRBD1. CDR3 length: 13 residues. Trimming at V came to 6 bases and at J to 8 bases, leaving 9 bases not matched to a gene. Germline lookup yields CDR1 SEHNR and CDR2 FQNEAQ (reference sequence). The CDR3: CASSLQGPWGYTF. In DNA form, the CDR3 reads TGTGCCAGCAGTTTACAGGGGCCTTGGGGCTACACCTTC.

This clone showed up many times. The rearrangement links TRBV7-9 to TRBJ2-1; perhaps TRBD1 as D (6 bases). V lost 3 bases and J 8 bases, leaving 14 bases between the germline ends. This CDR3 has 14 residues. Germline CDR1 is SEHNR and CDR2 is FQNEAQ (reference sequence). CDR3 DNA sequence: TGTGCCAGCAGCTTCGTCGGACAGACCCATGAGCAGTTCTTC. Protein sequence: CASSFVGQTHEQFF.

This clone was picked up many times. The chain is built from TRBV19 and TRBJ1-5; 11 bases are a match to TRBD1. The germline CDR1 and CDR2 sequences are LNHDA and SQIVND (reference sequence). This CDR3 spans 16 amino acids. Trimming at V came to 8 bases and at J to 4 bases, leaving 10 bases not matched to a gene. The chain's CDR3 is CASGENRDRGNQPQHF. The DNA for the CDR3 is TGTGCCAGTGGCGAAAACCGGGACAGGGGGAATCAGCCCCAGCATTTT. Full variable domain (remainder filled in from reference TRBV19 and TRBJ1-5): DGGITQSPKYLFRKEGQNVTLSCEQNLNHDAMYWYRQDPGQGLRLIYYSQIVNDFQKGDIAEGYSVSREKKESFPLTVTSAQKNPTAFYLCASGENRDRGNQPQHFGDGTRLSIL.

This chain links TRBV7-2 with TRBJ2-1, with 8 bases that match TRBD2. CDR3 length equals 15 residues. The V and J ends lost 1 base and 7 bases, in that order; junction bases with no gene match: 6. From germline, CDR1 is SGHTA and CDR2 FQGNSA. The CDR3 loop is CASSLEAGGLNEQFF. The CDR3 bases are TGTGCCAGCAGCTTAGAGGCGGGGGGACTTAATGAGCAGTTCTTC.

This clone was detected only a few times. The genes are TRBV5-6 and TRBJ2-1; possibly TRBD2 for D (5 bases). This CDR3 spans 14 amino acids. Germline V gene lookup returns CDR1 SGHDT and CDR2 YYEEEE. V was pared by 3 bases and J by 7 bases, with 14 bases between. CDR3 region: CASSSERASNEQFF. The DNA of the CDR3 is TGTGCCAGCAGCTCCGAGAGGGCCTCGAATGAGCAGTTCTTC. Combining the CDR3 with reference TRBV5-6 and TRBJ2-1 gives the whole variable domain DAGVTQSPTHLIKTRGQQVTLRCSPKSGHDTVSWYQQALGQGPQFIFQYYEEEERQRGNFPDRFSGHQFPNYSSELNVNALLLGDSALYLCASSSERASNEQFFGPGTRLTVL.

CDR3 amino acids: CASSPLMGTGANVLTF. The CDR3 nucleotides read TGTGCCAGCTCACCACTGATGGGTACTGGGGCCAACGTCCTGACTTTC. V and J are TRBV18 and TRBJ2-6; no clear D gene. Germline V gives CDR1 KGHSH, CDR2 LQKENI. The CDR3 spans 16 residues. V lost 1 base to trimming and J lost 2 bases, with 9 bases between them.

V usage is TRBV7-9 and J usage is TRBJ2-1; 8 nucleotides align to TRBD2. This CDR3 is built from 12 residues. Germline CDR1 is SEHNR and CDR2 is FQNEAQ (reference sequence). Trimming removed 3 bases from V and 13 bases from J; junction bases left unmatched: 5. CDR3 DNA: TGTGCCAGCAGCTTCTCCGGGACTAGTCAGTTCTTC. The encoded protein is CASSFSGTSQFF.